This T cell receptor (beta chain) is from a study of Ad26.COV2.S vaccination and SARS-CoV-2 variants. Study-wide background: Among those in the COV1001 Ad26.COV2.S trial arm was the donor.

Using immunoSEQ multiplex PCR, the repertoire was profiled, and TCRdb retains in-frame clones only, with some absent. The sample has roughly 400,000 clones; approximately 92% are singletons. The germline V gene encodes CDR1 MNHNS and CDR2 SASEGT. Losses at the gene ends were 1 base for V and 4 bases for J; bases not matched to a gene: 4. The CDR3 length is 15 residues. As to treatment: some 19 received Ad26.COV2.S at low or high dose, single or two shots; 5 received placebo; per-sample allocation not given. Material that was analyzed had been drawn on day 63 after the first vaccine or placebo injection.

Source: peripheral blood, taken in a trial of Ad26.COV2.S vaccine versus placebo. The TCR originated in a person aged 18 to 65 who received the Ad26.COV2.S COVID-19 vaccine or a placebo. V gene TRBV6-1 combines with J gene TRBJ2-5; 9 positions agree with TRBD2. CDR3 in DNA: TGTGCCAGCAGTGAAGGGCTTAGCGGGGGAGAGACCCAGTACTTC. This gives the protein CASSEGLSGGETQYF.